Given below is one T cell receptor beta chain in context. Its antigen is not known. The V and J ends lost 5 bases and 0 bases respectively, with 18 bases between them. Germline values: CDR1 SGDLS, CDR2 YYNGEE. This CDR3 is built from 17 residues. The PCR ran on 60 Vbeta and 13 Jbeta primers. Assay used: immunoSEQ multiplex PCR; TCRdb lists only in-frame clones, some missing. The table records 140,000 to 150,000 clones, approximately 76% of them present only once. This specimen comes from a study of cytomegalovirus exposure and HLA in healthy donors. Findings of the study overall: It was reported in a later analysis that an Asian-associated ancestry cluster showed fewer N-insertions than the roughly 620-donor mean. A prior analysis recorded that most TCR beta V segments were productive about 87% or about 30% of the time.

This chain connects TRBV9 to TRBJ1-3, with TRBD1 as a possible D gene (5 bases). This receptor was identified in a middle-aged man in good health and CMV-seronegative. Sequencing was done on a sample of PBMCs. CDR3 nucleotides: TGTGCCAGCAGTGGGACTTTTTTTTCAGCCTCTGGAAACACCATATATTTT. It codes for CASSGTFFSASGNTIYF.